Listed below are T cell receptor beta chains from one sample, sequenced in a study of cytomegalovirus exposure and HLA in healthy donors. Measured with immunoSEQ multiplex PCR; TCRdb has only the in-frame clones, and not every one. The sample's table shows around 88,000 clones. Sequenced sample: PBMCs. The receptors here all came from a girl between 5 and 17 years old in good health and CMV-seropositive. The CDR3 runs from the conserved cysteine through the conserved F or W. Each record gives: J gene, V gene, D gene, CDR3 length, CDR3 DNA, CDR3 protein. D genes are given only for firm matches.

TRBJ1-3,TRBV13,-,15,TGTGCCAGCAGCTTAAGTACGGTCTCTGGAAACACCATATATTTT,CASSLSTVSGNTIYF
TRBJ2-5,TRBV7-2,TRBD2,16,TGTGCCAGCAGCGTGATAACTAGCGGGGGGGCAGAGACCCAGTACTTC,CASSVITSGGAETQYF
TRBJ1-1,TRBV7-9,TRBD1,14,TGTGCCAGCAGCTTCCGGGACAGGGGCCCTGAAGCTTTCTTT,CASSFRDRGPEAFF
TRBJ1-1,TRBV9,-,13,TGTGCCAGCAGCGCGCCGAGCCCTGGGGCAGCTTTCTTT,CASSAPSPGAAFF
TRBJ2-5,TRBV30,TRBD2,19,TGTGCCTGGAGAAGGGACACGGCGGGGGGGAACCCGTACCAAGAGACCCAGTACTTC,CAWRRDTAGGNPYQETQYF
TRBJ1-2,TRBV9,TRBD1,15,TGTGCCAGCAGCACGACCACCGGGACAGAGGCCAGCTACACCTTC,CASSTTTGTEASYTF
TRBJ2-7,TRBV29-1,TRBD2,13,TGCAGCGTTGGGACTAGCGGTGCATACGAGCAGTACTTC,CSVGTSGAYEQYF
TRBJ1-2,TRBV29-1,-,11,TGCAGCGTTCGGTGGAACTATGGCTACACCTTC,CSVRWNYGYTF
TRBJ1-2,TRBV20-1,-,11,TGCAGTGCTAGGGTACTCGGTGGCTACACCTTC,CSARVLGGYTF
TRBJ1-2,TRBV19,-,14,TGTGCCAGTAGTGCCCCGACAGTAAACTATGGCTACACCTTC,CASSAPTVNYGYTF
TRBJ1-4,TRBV5-1,-,15,TGCGCCAGCAGCTTGGGTTGGACAAGTGATGAAAAACTGTTTTTT,CASSLGWTSDEKLFF
TRBJ1-5,TRBV10-2,TRBD1,16,TGCGCCAGCAGTGACGGGACAGGGGGTCGCAATCAGCCCCAGCATTTT,CASSDGTGGRNQPQHF
TRBJ1-2,TRBV7-2,-,15,TGTGCCAGCAGCCTCATCCCCAGGGGTCTCTATGGCTACACCTTC,CASSLIPRGLYGYTF
TRBJ2-3,TRBV9,-,13,TGTGCCAGCAGCGTAGGGCCCCCAGATACGCAGTATTTT,CASSVGPPDTQYF
TRBJ1-4,TRBV15,-,16,TGTGCCACCAGCAGAGATGGGGGGGGAACTAATGAAAAACTGTTTTTT,CATSRDGGGTNEKLFF
TRBJ1-6,TRBV5-1,-,14,TGCGCCAGCAGCTTGGGACGGGATAATTCACCCCTCCACTTT,CASSLGRDNSPLHF
TRBJ2-3,TRBV6-5,TRBD2,16,TGTGCCAGCAGTTACTCAAACGGGGGGGCCGCAGATACGCAGTATTTT,CASSYSNGGAADTQYF
TRBJ2-6,TRBV30,-,12,TGTGCCTGTAGCTCTGGGGCCAACGTCCTGACTTTC,CACSSGANVLTF
TRBJ2-5,TRBV30,-,16,TGTGCCTGGAGTGTACAAGGTCGGAGGACTCAGGAGACCCAGTACTTC,CAWSVQGRRTQETQYF
TRBJ1-2,TRBV29-1,TRBD1,12,TGCAGCGTTGTGACAGGGGGCGCGGGCTACACCTTC,CSVVTGGAGYTF
TRBJ2-3,TRBV13,TRBD1,15,TGTGCCAGCAGCTTGGGACAGGGTTGGACAGATACGCAGTATTTT,CASSLGQGWTDTQYF
TRBJ1-2,TRBV5-4,-,15,TGTGCCAGCAACCAACCCGGGGGGGAAGCAAGTGGCTACACCTTC,CASNQPGGEASGYTF
TRBJ1-2,TRBV18,TRBD1,14,TGTGCCAGCTCACCTTGGACAGGGGAAGATGGCTACACCTTC,CASSPWTGEDGYTF
TRBJ2-1,TRBV7-9,TRBD1,14,TGTGCCAGCACTTTGGACAGGGGGGTTCGTGAGCAGTTCTTC,CASTLDRGVREQFF
TRBJ1-2,TRBV4-3,-,15,TGCGCCAGCAGCCAAGAGTCCACGGAGAACTATGGCTACACCTTC,CASSQESTENYGYTF
TRBJ1-1,TRBV2,TRBD1,12,TGTGCCAGCAAGATACAGGGGATCATAGCTTTCTTT,CASKIQGIIAFF
TRBJ2-1,TRBV14,-,16,TGTGCCAGCAGCCAAGAAGGGGTCCGGTTCGACAATGAGCAGTTCTTC,CASSQEGVRFDNEQFF
TRBJ2-7,TRBV2,-,14,TGTGCCAGCAGTGAATCAGCGAAACACCCCAAGGCTCTCTTC,CASSESAKHPKALF
TRBJ1-2,TRBV27,-,13,TGTGCCAGCGCGTTCAGGGCCGATAGGGGCTACACCTTC,CASAFRADRGYTF
TRBJ2-1,TRBV6-5,TRBD1,16,TGTGCCAGCAGTTACTCCGTAGGACAGGGAGGCGATGAGCAGTTCTTC,CASSYSVGQGGDEQFF
TRBJ1-6,TRBV29-1,-,13,TGCAGCGTTGCTAGAGACTCGGGTTCACCCCTCCACTTT,CSVARDSGSPLHF
TRBJ2-7,TRBV4-1,-,13,TGCGCCAGCAGCCGGGGGGTTGCCTACGAGCAGTACTTC,CASSRGVAYEQYF
TRBJ2-3,TRBV4-2,TRBD2,16,TGTGCCAGCAGCCAAGATGGGACTAGCGGGCGGCGAACGCAGTATTTT,CASSQDGTSGRRTQYF
TRBJ1-5,TRBV6-6,TRBD1,14,TGTGCCAGCAGTGGACAGGGGTCGACTCAGCCCCAGCATTTT,CASSGQGSTQPQHF
TRBJ2-1,TRBV6-4,TRBD2,14,TGTGCCAGCAGTGACTCTAGCGGGGGGGATGAGCAGTTCTTC,CASSDSSGGDEQFF
TRBJ2-7,TRBV10-2,TRBD1,13,TGCGCCAGCAGTGAGACAGGGGCCTACGAGCAGTACTTC,CASSETGAYEQYF
TRBJ1-3,TRBV15,-,14,TGTGCCACCAGCAGAGACCGCGCTGGAAACACCATATATTTT,CATSRDRAGNTIYF
TRBJ1-1,TRBV5-1,-,16,TGCGCCAGCAGAGACCGGGGGTATGGCTCGAACACTGAAGCTTTCTTT,CASRDRGYGSNTEAFF
TRBJ1-1,TRBV6-1,-,15,TGTGCCAGCCTTACATCAATAACAGGGAATCGGGTAGCTTTCTTT,CASLTSITGNRVAFF
TRBJ1-4,TRBV6-1,TRBD1,14,TGTGCCAGCAGCCGACAGGGGGGTAATGAAAAACTGTTTTTT,CASSRQGGNEKLFF
TRBJ1-3,TRBV9,TRBD1,16,TGTGCCAGCAGCTCGTGGACAGGATTTGCTGGAAACACCATATATTTT,CASSSWTGFAGNTIYF
TRBJ2-2,TRBV19,-,14,TGTGCCAGTAGTATAGGGGAAAGGGGAGGGGAGCTGTTTTTT,CASSIGERGGELFF
TRBJ2-2,TRBV7-7,TRBD2,16,TGTGCTAGCAGCTTAGCTAGCAGGGAGGGCACCGGGGAGCTGTTTTTT,CASSLASREGTGELFF
TRBJ2-1,TRBV4-3,-,16,TGCGCCAGCAGCCAAGCGGTCGGAGGGGCGGGTTATGAGCAGTTCTTC,CASSQAVGGAGYEQFF
TRBJ1-2,TRBV29-1,-,11,TGCAGCGTTGAGAGGCAGCTGGATTACACCTTC,CSVERQLDYTF
TRBJ2-1,TRBV15,TRBD2,13,TGTGCCACCAGCGGCGGGGGGTACAATGAGCAGTTCTTC,CATSGGGYNEQFF
TRBJ1-2,TRBV11-3,TRBD1,16,TGTGCCAGCAGCTCCCGGGACAGGCCAGCTAACTATGGCTACACCTTC,CASSSRDRPANYGYTF
TRBJ2-7,TRBV5-1,TRBD1,14,TGCGCCAGCAGCACGGGACAGGTCCCCTACGAGCAGTACTTC,CASSTGQVPYEQYF
TRBJ2-5,TRBV5-6,TRBD1,15,TGTGCCAGCAGACCTGGGACAGGGTATTGGGAGACCCAGTACTTC,CASRPGTGYWETQYF
TRBJ2-3,TRBV25-1,-,16,TGTGCCAGCAGTGGTCGACCCGGGGAGTTTACAGATACGCAGTATTTT,CASSGRPGEFTDTQYF
TRBJ2-7,TRBV6-6,TRBD2,14,TGTGCCAGCAGGCTACTAGCGGACTCGTACGAGCAGTACTTC,CASRLLADSYEQYF
TRBJ2-1,TRBV5-1,TRBD2,17,TGCGCCAGCAGCTCGAATAGCGGGGGCACCATCGACAATGAGCAGTTCTTC,CASSSNSGGTIDNEQFF
TRBJ2-1,TRBV27,TRBD2,14,TGTGCCAGCAGTTTTGAGCGGGGGGACAATGAGCAGTTCTTC,CASSFERGDNEQFF
TRBJ1-2,TRBV28,-,14,TGTGCCAGCAGTCCAGGGGATTTAGGCTATGGCTACACCTTC,CASSPGDLGYGYTF
TRBJ1-1,TRBV9,-,14,TGTGCCAGCAGCGTTGGAGGGGTGAACACTGAAGCTTTCTTT,CASSVGGVNTEAFF
TRBJ1-1,TRBV29-1,TRBD1,13,TGCAGCCTAGGACAGGGGTTGAACACTGAAGCTTTCTTT,CSLGQGLNTEAFF
TRBJ1-2,TRBV4-1,-,15,TGCGCCAGCAGCCAAGACGGGGGTGGGAGCTATGGCTACACCTTC,CASSQDGGGSYGYTF